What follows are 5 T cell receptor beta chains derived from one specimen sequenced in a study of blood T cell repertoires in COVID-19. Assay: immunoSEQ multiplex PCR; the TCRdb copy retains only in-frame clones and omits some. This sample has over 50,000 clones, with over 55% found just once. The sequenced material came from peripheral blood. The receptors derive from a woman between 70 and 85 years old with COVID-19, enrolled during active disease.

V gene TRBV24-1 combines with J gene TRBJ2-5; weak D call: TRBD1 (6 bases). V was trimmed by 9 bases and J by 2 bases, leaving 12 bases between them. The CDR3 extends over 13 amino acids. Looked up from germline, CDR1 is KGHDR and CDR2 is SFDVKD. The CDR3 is CATQGYGQETQYF. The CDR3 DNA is TGTGCCACCCAGGGGTACGGACAAGAGACCCAGTACTTC.

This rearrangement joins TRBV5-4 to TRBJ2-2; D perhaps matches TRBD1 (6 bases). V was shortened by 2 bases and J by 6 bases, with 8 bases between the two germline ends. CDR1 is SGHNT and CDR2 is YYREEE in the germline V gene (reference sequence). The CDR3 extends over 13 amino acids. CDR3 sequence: CASSLKGAGELFF. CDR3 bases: TGTGCCAGCAGCTTAAAGGGGGCCGGGGAGCTGTTTTTT.

CDR3 sequence reads: CASSLEPRYEQYF. CDR3 in DNA: TGCGCCAGCAGCTTGGAGCCGCGATACGAGCAGTACTTC. The chain has TRBV5-1 and TRBJ2-7, with no clear D. V was clipped by 0 bases and J by 4 bases, with 8 bases between them. From germline, CDR1 is SGHRS and CDR2 YFSETQ. This CDR3 region has 13 residues. Full variable domain (rest looked up from reference TRBV5-1 and TRBJ2-7): KAGVTQTPRYLIKTRGQQVTLSCSPISGHRSVSWYQQTPGQGLQFLFEYFSETQRNKGNFPGRFSGRQFSNSRSEMNVSTLELGDSALYLCASSLEPRYEQYFGPGTRLTVT.

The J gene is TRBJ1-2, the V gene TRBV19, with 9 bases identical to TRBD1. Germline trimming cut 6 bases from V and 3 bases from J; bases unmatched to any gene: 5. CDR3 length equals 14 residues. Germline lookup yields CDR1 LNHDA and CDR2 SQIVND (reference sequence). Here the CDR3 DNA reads TGTGCCAGTAGGCGACAGGGGGAAGACTATGGCTACACCTTC. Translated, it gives CASRRQGEDYGYTF.

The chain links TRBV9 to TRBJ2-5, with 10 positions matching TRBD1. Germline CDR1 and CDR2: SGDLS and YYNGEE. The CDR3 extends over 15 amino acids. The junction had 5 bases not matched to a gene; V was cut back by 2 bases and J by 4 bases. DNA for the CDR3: TGTGCCAGCAGCGTGGGACAGGGGTCGAGAGAGACCCAGTACTTC. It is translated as CASSVGQGSRETQYF.